The rows below give T cell receptor beta chains drawn from one sample of a study of shared clonotypes between healthy human individuals. Sequencing was performed with immunoSEQ multiplex PCR; in TCRdb, only in-frame clones are kept and a portion is missing. The sample lists about 680,000 clones; approximately 73% were seen once. The sequencing sample was made of memory CD4+ T cells sorted from blood. These receptors were collected from a woman aged 30 to 39 in good health. CDR3s include the opening cysteine and the closing phenylalanine or tryptophan. The order of the fields is V gene, CDR3 protein.

V: TRBV7-7
CDR3: CASSLSLGGGLQETQYF

V: TRBV30
CDR3: CAWSVDVNTEAFF

V: TRBV7-9
CDR3: CASSSKRGLSYNEQFF

V: TRBV9
CDR3: CASSTRPSYEQYF

V: TRBV29-1
CDR3: CSVLGQGTDTQYF

V: TRBV5-4
CDR3: CASSSQGQPQHF

V: TRBV6-5
CDR3: CASTGLAGNTGELFF

V: TRBV19
CDR3: CASSMWVYTEAFF

V: TRBV6-9
CDR3: CASRSERELDTQYF

V: TRBV29-1
CDR3: CSAIRGLQETQYF

V: TRBV5-1
CDR3: CASSLVGDTEAGYGYTF

V: TRBV4-1
CDR3: CASSRGTDTIYF

V: TRBV28
CDR3: CASSPGQGGQPQHF

V: TRBV6-1
CDR3: CASRLYGNTEAFF

V: TRBV15
CDR3: CATSRELGTSGGHGEQFF

V: TRBV19
CDR3: CASRDTFYEQYF

V: TRBV5-1
CDR3: CASSISGSPTDEQFF

V: TRBV9
CDR3: CASKGAGPDTQYF

V: TRBV5-1
CDR3: CASSLGTGEREQYF

V: TRBV7-2
CDR3: CASSLVLSLAEREQYF

V: TRBV7-8
CDR3: CASSFTGTSNTEAFF

V: TRBV5-5
CDR3: CASSPDSYGYTF

V: TRBV10-3
CDR3: CAISESPGVAGTSTDTQYF

V: TRBV29-1
CDR3: CSVAPPAGGLHNEQFF

V: TRBV27
CDR3: CASSPRGGAGNQPQHF

V: TRBV29-1
CDR3: CSVLSGTGSTDTQYF

V: TRBV28
CDR3: CASSQTGPLGEKLFF

V: TRBV7-2
CDR3: CASSPRRGTEGTDTQYF

V: TRBV5-1
CDR3: CASSLVGTSYEQYF

V: TRBV27
CDR3: CARESYEQYF

V: TRBV6-1
CDR3: CASSEIRGIGYEQYF

V: TRBV5-1
CDR3: CASSLVPDLEPQHF

V: TRBV30
CDR3: CAWTFGLSSGDTQYF

V: TRBV5-1
CDR3: CASSLVGGREQYF

V: TRBV19
CDR3: CASSIDRGSNQPQHF

V: TRBV19
CDR3: CASSNAWEPQHF

V: TRBV27
CDR3: CASSTRRLAGRQETQYF

V: TRBV6-4
CDR3: CASSDGTSLETQYF

V: TRBV19
CDR3: CASSESASGRPFQYF

V: TRBV19
CDR3: CATVRGSANTGELFF

V: TRBV5-1
CDR3: CASSLAYDRTSNYGYTF

V: TRBV7-2
CDR3: CASSPGTGQETQYF

V: TRBV19
CDR3: CASSPRLAGGLIQTYEQYF

V: TRBV6-5
CDR3: CASYQTGGKDEAFF

V: TRBV4-1
CDR3: CASSQPGTGDTGELFF

V: TRBV2
CDR3: CASRRGPNQPQHF

V: TRBV27
CDR3: CASSSSGRETQYF

V: TRBV7-2
CDR3: CASSLQLAGNTGELFF

V: TRBV2
CDR3: CASSEPPLSGRKNIQYF

V: TRBV7-2
CDR3: CASGTGSGGYTF

V: TRBV4-1
CDR3: CASSQESSGSGTDTQYF

V: TRBV25-1
CDR3: CASASASSYNEQFF

V: TRBV27
CDR3: CASSLRGGTLTYEQYF

V: TRBV6-5
CDR3: CASGGRGRYQYF

V: TRBV6-5
CDR3: CASSPQGTRGNEQFF

V: TRBV28
CDR3: CASSTAGTASYEQYF

V: TRBV2
CDR3: CASSEGITGSAGEKLFF

V: TRBV30
CDR3: CAWSPPRAVGRTGELFF

V: TRBV7-2
CDR3: CASSLRVGQPMNTEAFF